Reported below is one TCR beta chain. No antigen is known for it. The data were obtained in a study of human T cells and chemical hapten exposure. Notes on the study in general: TCRs at high frequency, those above 1 in 1000, did not change with DPC sensitization.

Time point in this sample: pre-sensitization, week 0. Treatment specified: therapeutic diphenylcyclopropenone sensitization with weekly scalp DPC. TCRdb recomputed calls from the RACE reads with MiXCR, one row per CDR3 protein. The data show over 300,000 distinct CDR3 sequences, 4.5% to 5.5% seen once. Sequenced material: whole blood, taken in connection with sensitization to the hapten diphenylcyclopropenone (DPC). The clonotype was recovered from a woman in her fifties or sixties with alopecia areata. Some clones in this sample may be carry-over from other donors' samples.

This CDR3 reads CSVEGGGRSSYNEQFF. CDR3 bases: TGCAGCGTTGAAGGGGGTGGAAGGAGCTCCTACAATGAGCAGTTCTTC. V gene TRBV29-1 combines with J gene TRBJ2-1, with D hard to call. V lost 1 base and J 0 bases, leaving 13 bases between the germline ends. The CDR3 has 16 amino acids. Germline values: CDR1 SQVTM, CDR2 ANQGSEA.